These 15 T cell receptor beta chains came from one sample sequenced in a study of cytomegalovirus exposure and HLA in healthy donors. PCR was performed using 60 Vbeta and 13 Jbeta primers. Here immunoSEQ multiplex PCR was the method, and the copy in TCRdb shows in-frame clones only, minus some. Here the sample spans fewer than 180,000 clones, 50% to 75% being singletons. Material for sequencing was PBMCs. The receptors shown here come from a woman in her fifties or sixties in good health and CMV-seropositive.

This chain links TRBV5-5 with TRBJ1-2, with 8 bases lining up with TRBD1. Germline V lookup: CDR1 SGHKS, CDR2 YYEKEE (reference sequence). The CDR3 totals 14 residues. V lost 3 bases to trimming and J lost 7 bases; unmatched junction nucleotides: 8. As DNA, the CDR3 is TGTGCCAGCAGCTGGACGGGACAGGCATCTGGCTACACCTTC. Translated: CASSWTGQASGYTF.

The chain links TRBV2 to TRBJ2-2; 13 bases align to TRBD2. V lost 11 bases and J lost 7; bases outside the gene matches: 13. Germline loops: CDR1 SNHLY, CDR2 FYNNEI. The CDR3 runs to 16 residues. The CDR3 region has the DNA TGTGCCCACAGCATTGGACTAGCGGGAGAAGGCGGGGAGCTGTTTTTT. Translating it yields CAHSIGLAGEGGELFF.

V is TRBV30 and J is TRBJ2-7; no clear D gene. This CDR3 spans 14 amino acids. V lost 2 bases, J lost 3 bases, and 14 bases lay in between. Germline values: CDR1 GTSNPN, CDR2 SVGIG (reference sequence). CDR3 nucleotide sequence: TGTGCCTGGAGTCCCCTTCGCCAGGTCTACGAGCAGTACTTC. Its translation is CAWSPLRQVYEQYF. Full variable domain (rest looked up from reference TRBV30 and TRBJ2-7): SQTIHQWPATLVQPVGSPLSLECTVEGTSNPNLYWYRQAAGRGLQLLFYSVGIGQISSEVPQNLSASRPQDRQFILSSKKLLLSDSGFYLCAWSPLRQVYEQYFGPGTRLTVT.

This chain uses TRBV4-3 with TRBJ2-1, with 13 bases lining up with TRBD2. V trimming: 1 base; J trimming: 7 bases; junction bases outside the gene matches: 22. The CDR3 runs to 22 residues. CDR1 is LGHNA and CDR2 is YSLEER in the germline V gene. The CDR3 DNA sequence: TGCGCCAGCAGCCAAGCAGTGGCCGGGACTAGCGGGATGGGTAGGCCAGGGAATGAGCAGTTCTTC. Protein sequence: CASSQAVAGTSGMGRPGNEQFF.

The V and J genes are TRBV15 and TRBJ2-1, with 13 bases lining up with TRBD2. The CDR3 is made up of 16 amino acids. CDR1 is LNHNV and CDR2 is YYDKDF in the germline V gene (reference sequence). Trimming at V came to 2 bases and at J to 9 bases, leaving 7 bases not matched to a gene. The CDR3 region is CATSRTGLAGESEQFF. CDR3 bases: TGTGCCACCAGCAGAACCGGACTAGCGGGAGAATCTGAGCAGTTCTTC.

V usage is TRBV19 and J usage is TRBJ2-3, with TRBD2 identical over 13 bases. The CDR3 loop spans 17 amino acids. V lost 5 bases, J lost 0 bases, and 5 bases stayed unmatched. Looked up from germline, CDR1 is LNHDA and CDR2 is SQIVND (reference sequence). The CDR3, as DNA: TGTGCCAGTAGTGCCCGGACTAGCGGGAGAAGCACAGATACGCAGTATTTT. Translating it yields CASSARTSGRSTDTQYF.

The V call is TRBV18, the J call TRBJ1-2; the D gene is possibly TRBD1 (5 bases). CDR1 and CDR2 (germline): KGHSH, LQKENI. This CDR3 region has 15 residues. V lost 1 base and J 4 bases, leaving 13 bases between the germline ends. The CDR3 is CASSPLQQDPYGYTF. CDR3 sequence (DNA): TGTGCCAGCTCACCACTTCAACAGGATCCCTATGGCTACACCTTC.

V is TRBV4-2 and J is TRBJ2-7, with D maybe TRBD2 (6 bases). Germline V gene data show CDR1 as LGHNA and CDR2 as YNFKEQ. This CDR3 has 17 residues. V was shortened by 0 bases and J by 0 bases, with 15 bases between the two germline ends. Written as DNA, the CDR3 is TGTGCCAGCAGCCAAGAGGTTGGAGGGCTATCCTCCTACGAGCAGTACTTC. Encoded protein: CASSQEVGGLSSYEQYF.

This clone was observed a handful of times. The CDR3 DNA is TGTGCCAGCAGCGCTCAGGGGGCGAGGGGGGCCAACGTCCTGACTTTC. Its translation is CASSAQGARGANVLTF. This chain joins TRBV5-4 and TRBJ2-6; 8 positions match TRBD1. CDR1 and CDR2 from the germline V gene are SGHNT and YYREEE (reference sequence). There are 16 residues in the CDR3. V lost 4 bases and J lost 4; bases outside the gene matches: 7.

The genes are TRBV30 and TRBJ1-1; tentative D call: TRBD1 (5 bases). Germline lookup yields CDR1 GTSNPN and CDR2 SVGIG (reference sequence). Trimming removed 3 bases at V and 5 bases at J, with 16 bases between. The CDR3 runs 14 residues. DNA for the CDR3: TGTGCCTGGAGACCCCGCGGGGGGAGGACTGAAGCTTTCTTT. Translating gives CAWRPRGGRTEAFF.

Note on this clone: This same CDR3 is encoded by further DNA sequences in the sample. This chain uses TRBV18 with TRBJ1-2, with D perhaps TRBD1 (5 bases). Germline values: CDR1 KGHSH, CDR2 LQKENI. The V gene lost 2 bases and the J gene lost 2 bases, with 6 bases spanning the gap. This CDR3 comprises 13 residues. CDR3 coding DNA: TGTGCCAGCTCACCAGACAGCAACTATGGCTACACCTTC. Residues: CASSPDSNYGYTF.

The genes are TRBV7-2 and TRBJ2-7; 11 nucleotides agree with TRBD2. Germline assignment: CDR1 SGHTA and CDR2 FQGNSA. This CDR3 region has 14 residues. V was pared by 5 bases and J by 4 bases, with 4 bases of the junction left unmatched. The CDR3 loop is CASSPGLAGYEQYF. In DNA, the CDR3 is TGTGCCAGCAGCCCCGGACTAGCGGGTTACGAGCAGTACTTC. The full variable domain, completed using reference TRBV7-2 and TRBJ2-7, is GAGVSQSPSNKVTEKGKDVELRCDPISGHTALYWYRQSLGQGLEFLIYFQGNSAPDKSGLPSDRFSAERTGGSVSTLTIQRTQQEDSAVYLCASSPGLAGYEQYFGPGTRLTVT.

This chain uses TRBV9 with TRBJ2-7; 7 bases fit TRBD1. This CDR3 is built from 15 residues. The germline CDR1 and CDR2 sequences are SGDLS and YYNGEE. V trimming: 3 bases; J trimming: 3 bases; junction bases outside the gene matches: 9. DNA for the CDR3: TGTGCCAGCAGCGGTAGTCCGGGACAGATCTACGAGCAGTACTTC. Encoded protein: CASSGSPGQIYEQYF. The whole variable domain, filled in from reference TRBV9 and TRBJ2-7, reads DSGVTQTPKHLITATGQRVTLRCSPRSGDLSVYWYQQSLDQGLQFLIQYYNGEERAKGNILERFSAQQFPDLHSELNLSSLELGDSALYFCASSGSPGQIYEQYFGPGTRLTVT.

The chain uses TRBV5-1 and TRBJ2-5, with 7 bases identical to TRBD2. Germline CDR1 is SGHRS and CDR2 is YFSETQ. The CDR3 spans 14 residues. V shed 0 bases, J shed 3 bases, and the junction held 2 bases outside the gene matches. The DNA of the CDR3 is TGCGCCAGCAGCTTGGTAGCGGGCAAAGAGACCCAGTACTTC. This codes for CASSLVAGKETQYF.

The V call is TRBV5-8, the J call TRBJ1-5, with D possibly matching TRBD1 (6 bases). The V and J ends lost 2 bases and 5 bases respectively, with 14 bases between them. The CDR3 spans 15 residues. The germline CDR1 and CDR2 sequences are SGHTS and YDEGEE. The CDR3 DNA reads TGTGCCAGCAGCTTTGGACAGTTAGGGGATCAGCCCCAGCATTTT. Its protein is CASSFGQLGDQPQHF.